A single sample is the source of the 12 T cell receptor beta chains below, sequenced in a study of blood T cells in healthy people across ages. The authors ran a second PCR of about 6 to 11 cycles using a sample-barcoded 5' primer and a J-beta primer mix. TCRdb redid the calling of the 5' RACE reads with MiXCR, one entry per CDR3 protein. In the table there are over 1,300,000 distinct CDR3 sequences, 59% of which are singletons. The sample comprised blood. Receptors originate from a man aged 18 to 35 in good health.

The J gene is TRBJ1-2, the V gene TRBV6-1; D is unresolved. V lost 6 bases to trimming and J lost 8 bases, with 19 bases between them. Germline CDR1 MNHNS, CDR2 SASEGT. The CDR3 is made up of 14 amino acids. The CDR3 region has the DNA TGTGCCAGCAGGGCGGGATTCAAAGGCGGGGGCTACACCTTC. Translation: CASRAGFKGGGYTF.

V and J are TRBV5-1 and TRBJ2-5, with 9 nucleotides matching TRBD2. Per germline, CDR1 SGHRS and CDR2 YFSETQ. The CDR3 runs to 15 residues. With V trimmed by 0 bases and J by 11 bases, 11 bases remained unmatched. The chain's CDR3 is CASSLAGTSINEQYF. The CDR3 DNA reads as TGCGCCAGCAGCTTGGCCGGGACTAGCATCAATGAGCAGTACTTC.

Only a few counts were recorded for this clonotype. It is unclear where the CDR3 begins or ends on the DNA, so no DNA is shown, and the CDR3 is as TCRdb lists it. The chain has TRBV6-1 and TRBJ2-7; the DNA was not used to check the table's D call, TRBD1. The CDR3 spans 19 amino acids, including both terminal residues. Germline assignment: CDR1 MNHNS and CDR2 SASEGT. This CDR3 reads CASSLSWDNSLAGIWEQYF.

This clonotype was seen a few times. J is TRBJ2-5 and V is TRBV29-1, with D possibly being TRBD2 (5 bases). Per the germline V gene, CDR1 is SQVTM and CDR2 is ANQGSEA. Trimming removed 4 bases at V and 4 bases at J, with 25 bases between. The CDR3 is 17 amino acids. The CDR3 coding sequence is TGCAGCGTTGTATTGTGGAGAGAGGGCGGCGCGGGAGAGACCCAGTACTTC. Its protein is CSVVLWREGGAGETQYF.

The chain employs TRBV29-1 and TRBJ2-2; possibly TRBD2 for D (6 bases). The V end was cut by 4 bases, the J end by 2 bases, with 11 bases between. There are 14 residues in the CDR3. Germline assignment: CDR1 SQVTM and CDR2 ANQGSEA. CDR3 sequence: CSVVGGVNTGELFF. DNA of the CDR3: TGCAGCGTTGTGGGCGGGGTAAACACCGGGGAGCTGTTTTTT.

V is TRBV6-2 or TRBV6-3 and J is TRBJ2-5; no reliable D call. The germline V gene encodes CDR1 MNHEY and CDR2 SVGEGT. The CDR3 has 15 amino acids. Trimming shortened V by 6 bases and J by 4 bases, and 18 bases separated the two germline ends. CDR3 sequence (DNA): TGTGCCAGCAGCGACGCTGGATTGGGTACAGAGACCCAGTACTTC. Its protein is CASSDAGLGTETQYF.

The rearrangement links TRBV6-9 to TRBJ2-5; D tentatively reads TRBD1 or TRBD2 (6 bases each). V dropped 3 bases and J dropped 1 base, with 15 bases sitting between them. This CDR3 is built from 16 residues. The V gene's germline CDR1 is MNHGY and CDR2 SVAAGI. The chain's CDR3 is CASSYCRGPFQETQYF. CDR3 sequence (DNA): TGTGCCAGCAGTTACTGCCGGGGGCCCTTCCAAGAGACCCAGTACTTC.

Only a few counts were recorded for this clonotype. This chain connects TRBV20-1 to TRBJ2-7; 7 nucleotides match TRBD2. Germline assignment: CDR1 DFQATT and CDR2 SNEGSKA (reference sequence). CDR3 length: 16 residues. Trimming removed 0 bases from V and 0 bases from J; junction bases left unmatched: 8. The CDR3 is CSARDSSGESSYEQYF. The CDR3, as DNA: TGCAGTGCTAGAGATTCGAGCGGGGAAAGCTCCTACGAGCAGTACTTC.

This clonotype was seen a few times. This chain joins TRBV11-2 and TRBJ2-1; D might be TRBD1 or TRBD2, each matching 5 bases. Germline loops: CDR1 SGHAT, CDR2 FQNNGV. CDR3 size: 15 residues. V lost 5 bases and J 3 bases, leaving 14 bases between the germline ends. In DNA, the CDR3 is TGTGCCAGCAGCCTTAGTTTGGGGGTCTACAATGAGCAGTTCTTC. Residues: CASSLSLGVYNEQFF.

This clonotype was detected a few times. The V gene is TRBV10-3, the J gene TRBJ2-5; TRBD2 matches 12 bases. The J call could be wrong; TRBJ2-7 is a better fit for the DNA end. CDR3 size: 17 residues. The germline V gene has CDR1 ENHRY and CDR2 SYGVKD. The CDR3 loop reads CATGRLTKTSGSYEQYF. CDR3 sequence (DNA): TGTGCCACCGGGAGGTTGACCAAGACTAGCGGGAGCTACGAGCAGTACTTC.

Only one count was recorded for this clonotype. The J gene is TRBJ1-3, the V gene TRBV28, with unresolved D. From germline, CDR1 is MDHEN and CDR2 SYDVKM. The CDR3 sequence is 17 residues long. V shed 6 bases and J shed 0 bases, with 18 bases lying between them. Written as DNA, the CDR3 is TGTGCCAGCAGAACCCCCCGAATGAGGAGCTCTGGAAACACCATATATTTT. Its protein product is CASRTPRMRSSGNTIYF.

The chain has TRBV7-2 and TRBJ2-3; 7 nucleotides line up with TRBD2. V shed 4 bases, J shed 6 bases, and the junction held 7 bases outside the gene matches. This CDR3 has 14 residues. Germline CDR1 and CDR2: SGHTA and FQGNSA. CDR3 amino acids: CASSSGLDPDTQYF. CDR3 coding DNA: TGTGCCAGCAGCTCAGGACTAGACCCCGATACGCAGTATTTT.